These 6 T cell receptor beta chains came from one sample sequenced in a study of blood T cell repertoires in COVID-19. Method: immunoSEQ multiplex PCR; TCRdb's copy keeps in-frame clones and lacks some. The sample has about 170,000 clones; 82% are singletons. Sequencing was carried out using peripheral blood. These receptors were taken from a woman of 80 years or more with active or convalescent COVID-19.

In this sample, this clone turned up once. DNA of the CDR3: TGTGCCAGCAGTGTGACTGCGGGAGCGGGCGGGGAGCTGTTTTTT. Translation gives CASSVTAGAGGELFF. This chain joins TRBV2 and TRBJ2-2; 7 nucleotides align to TRBD2. Trimming removed 4 bases from V and 7 bases from J; junction bases left unmatched: 9. Germline V lookup: CDR1 SNHLY, CDR2 FYNNEI. The CDR3 contains 15 residues.

The rearrangement links TRBV6-6 to TRBJ2-5; D is possibly TRBD2 (5 bases). CDR1 MNHNY and CDR2 SVGAGI come from the germline V gene (reference sequence). V lost 6 bases, J lost 5 bases, and 13 bases lay in between. This CDR3 has 13 residues. The CDR3 nucleotides are TGTGCCAGCAGCCGAGGGCTTGGTGAGACCCAGTACTTC. Translating gives CASSRGLGETQYF.

V and J are TRBV24-1 and TRBJ1-2; TRBD1 agrees at 11 bases. The germline CDR1 and CDR2 sequences are KGHDR and SFDVKD. This CDR3 spans 16 amino acids. V dropped 3 bases and J dropped 4; count of bases not matched to a gene: 6. CDR3 residues: CATSDTRTGGVYGYTF. CDR3 bases: TGTGCCACCAGTGATACCAGGACAGGGGGCGTCTATGGCTACACCTTC.

The chain employs TRBV20-1 and TRBJ2-3; 9 nucleotides agree with TRBD1. The CDR3 totals 15 residues. V dropped 3 bases and J dropped 4; count of bases not matched to a gene: 8. CDR1 and CDR2 (germline): DFQATT, SNEGSKA (reference sequence). This chain's CDR3 is CSASPGQGFADTQYF. The CDR3 DNA is TGCAGTGCTAGTCCGGGACAGGGATTCGCAGATACGCAGTATTTT.

J is TRBJ2-7 and V is TRBV28; possibly TRBD1 for D (5 bases). CDR3 size: 13 residues. V gave up 3 bases and J gave up 6 bases, with 12 bases separating them. CDR1 MDHEN and CDR2 SYDVKM come from the germline V gene. CDR3 protein: CASSFRVTSEQYF. The CDR3 nucleotides read TGTGCCAGCAGTTTCAGGGTTACGTCCGAGCAGTACTTC.

This chain connects TRBV3-1 (or the pseudogene TRBV3-2) to TRBJ2-2, with 7 bases that match TRBD2. The CDR3 sequence is 16 residues long. CDR1 and CDR2 (germline): LGHDT, YNNKEL (reference sequence). V was clipped by 4 bases and J by 6 bases; unmatched bases: 11. The CDR3 is CASSLQGGSVPGELFF. The CDR3 bases are TGTGCCAGCAGCCTCCAAGGCGGGAGCGTCCCCGGGGAGCTGTTTTTT.